Listed below are T cell receptor beta chains from one sample, sequenced in a study of blood T cell repertoires in COVID-19. The method was immunoSEQ multiplex PCR; TCRdb's version includes in-frame clones alone and lacks a portion of them. This table has about 70,000 clones, approximately 86% appearing once. Material: peripheral blood. These receptors originate from a woman aged 55-69 years with acute or convalescent COVID-19. CDR3s include the opening cysteine and the closing phenylalanine or tryptophan. Fields, in order: J gene, V gene, clone size, D gene, CDR3 DNA, CDR3 protein. The D gene is left open where the match is weak. Clone sizes are given selectively: once, few, many, or a class where the clone is expanded.

J: TRBJ1-1
V: TRBV6-4
size: .
D: .
DNA: TGTGCCAGCAGCTCGACTGGGGCCACTGAAGCTTTCTTT
CDR3: CASSSTGATEAFF

J: TRBJ2-1
V: TRBV7-7
size: .
D: TRBD1
DNA: TGTGCCAGCAGCTCCCTCGGGACAGGGGGAGGTGAGCAGTTCTTC
CDR3: CASSSLGTGGGEQFF

J: TRBJ1-1
V: TRBV29-1
size: .
D: .
DNA: TGCAGCGACAGAACCAGTTACACTGCGAACACTGAAGCTTTCTTT
CDR3: CSDRTSYTANTEAFF

J: TRBJ1-6
V: TRBV30
size: .
D: TRBD1
DNA: TGTGCCTGGAGTGTACAGGGGGGACGCAATTCACCCCTCCACTTT
CDR3: CAWSVQGGRNSPLHF

J: TRBJ1-4
V: TRBV28
size: once
D: TRBD1
DNA: TGTGCCAGCAGTAACAGGGGTATAAGCGAAAAACTGTTTTTT
CDR3: CASSNRGISEKLFF

J: TRBJ2-3
V: TRBV24-1
size: .
D: TRBD2
DNA: TGTGCCACCAGTGATTCCCGGACTAGCGGGGGGCCTCGCACAGATACGCAGTATTTT
CDR3: CATSDSRTSGGPRTDTQYF

J: TRBJ1-2
V: TRBV19
size: .
D: TRBD1
DNA: TGTGCCAGTAGTACCCGCCCCCCGACAGGGGATGGCTACACCTTC
CDR3: CASSTRPPTGDGYTF

J: TRBJ2-6
V: TRBV7-9
size: .
D: .
DNA: TGTGCCAGCAGCTTATCCAGCTCTGGGGCCAACGTCCTGACTTTC
CDR3: CASSLSSSGANVLTF

J: TRBJ1-2
V: TRBV7-9
size: .
D: TRBD1
DNA: TGTGCCAGCAGCTTAGGGACAGGGACCTATGGCTACACCTTC
CDR3: CASSLGTGTYGYTF

J: TRBJ1-1
V: TRBV9
size: .
D: .
DNA: TGTGCCAGCAGCGTAGGTCCAGGGGAGAACACTGAAGCTTTCTTT
CDR3: CASSVGPGENTEAFF

J: TRBJ2-7
V: TRBV7-9
size: .
D: .
DNA: TGTGCCAGCAGCAACCCGGAGGGATTTTACGAGCAGTACTTC
CDR3: CASSNPEGFYEQYF

J: TRBJ2-7
V: TRBV7-2
size: .
D: TRBD2
DNA: TGTGCCAGCAGCATTTCTAGCGGGAACTCCTACGAGCAGTACTTC
CDR3: CASSISSGNSYEQYF

J: TRBJ2-1
V: TRBV19
size: .
D: .
DNA: TGTGCCAGTAGTGGACAACTGGGTCGCAATGAGCAGTTCTTC
CDR3: CASSGQLGRNEQFF

J: TRBJ1-1
V: TRBV7-9
size: .
D: .
DNA: TGTGCCAGCAGCTTAGGGGGGGCTGAAGCTTTCTTT
CDR3: CASSLGGAEAFF

J: TRBJ2-5
V: TRBV25-1
size: once
D: .
DNA: TGTGCCAGCAGTGAAGCGATAGCCATAGAGACCCAGTACTTC
CDR3: CASSEAIAIETQYF

J: TRBJ2-3
V: TRBV5-4
size: .
D: TRBD2
DNA: TGTGCCAGCAGCTTATTTAATAGGGCGGGGGGTGGCACAGATACGCAGTATTTT
CDR3: CASSLFNRAGGGTDTQYF

J: TRBJ2-1
V: TRBV30
size: .
D: TRBD2
DNA: TGTGCCTGGATCGGGACTAGCGGGAGGCCGTTATACAATGAGCAGTTCTTC
CDR3: CAWIGTSGRPLYNEQFF

J: TRBJ1-6
V: TRBV30
size: .
D: .
DNA: TGTGCCTGGAGGTGGGGGGGCCCTTCACCCCTCCACTTT
CDR3: CAWRWGGPSPLHF

J: TRBJ2-7
V: TRBV7-8
size: .
D: .
DNA: TGTGCCAGCAGCTTAACAGGCACGGACTACGAGCAGTACTTC
CDR3: CASSLTGTDYEQYF

J: TRBJ1-3
V: TRBV10-1
size: few
D: .
DNA: TGCGCCAGCAATCCAATTGTGGGCCAAAAAAAGGTCAACACCATATATTTT
CDR3: CASNPIVGQKKVNTIYF

J: TRBJ1-5
V: TRBV30
size: once
D: .
DNA: TGTGCCTGGAGCCCCCAGGGAAACCAGCCCCAGCATTTT
CDR3: CAWSPQGNQPQHF

J: TRBJ1-4
V: TRBV6-1
size: .
D: .
DNA: TGTGCCAGCAGTGAACGGGGCCGGTGGAGGGTGTTTTTT
CDR3: CASSERGRWRVFF

J: TRBJ1-2
V: TRBV6-6
size: .
D: TRBD1
DNA: TGTGCCAGCACCATGACAGGGGGCGTCTCTAACTATGGCTACACCTTC
CDR3: CASTMTGGVSNYGYTF

J: TRBJ1-1
V: TRBV29-1
size: .
D: .
DNA: TGCAGCGCCCACAACGGGGGGCCCACTGAAGCTTTCTTT
CDR3: CSAHNGGPTEAFF

J: TRBJ2-4
V: TRBV11-2
size: .
D: TRBD1
DNA: TGTGCCAGCAGCTCGTATGACAGGGTTGGAAACATTCAGTACTTC
CDR3: CASSSYDRVGNIQYF

J: TRBJ1-4
V: TRBV2
size: .
D: .
DNA: TGTGCCAGCAGCCCCTTCGGGATCGGATCAACCGATGAAAAACTGTTTTTT
CDR3: CASSPFGIGSTDEKLFF

J: TRBJ2-7
V: TRBV5-1
size: .
D: .
DNA: TGCGCCAGCAGCTCCACTGGTACCTACGAGCAGTACTTC
CDR3: CASSSTGTYEQYF

J: TRBJ2-7
V: TRBV4-1
size: .
D: TRBD2
DNA: TGCGCCAGCAGCCAAGATCTGCGTAGCGGGGACCTCAGGAACGAGCAGTACTTC
CDR3: CASSQDLRSGDLRNEQYF

J: TRBJ1-2
V: TRBV29-1
size: .
D: TRBD1
DNA: TGCAGCGCTCTGACAGGGATCGGCTCTGGCTACACCTTC
CDR3: CSALTGIGSGYTF

J: TRBJ1-1
V: TRBV7-3
size: .
D: .
DNA: TGTGCCAGCAGCCCAGGGGAAGGCACTGAAGCTTTCTTT
CDR3: CASSPGEGTEAFF

J: TRBJ1-1
V: TRBV29-1
size: .
D: .
DNA: TGCAGCGTTGAGAAGGTGGGGGGTAGCACTGAAGCTTTCTTT
CDR3: CSVEKVGGSTEAFF

J: TRBJ2-7
V: TRBV6-5
size: .
D: TRBD1
DNA: TGTGCCAGCAGAGCCGGCCGGACAGGGGGCGAGCAGTACTTC
CDR3: CASRAGRTGGEQYF

J: TRBJ1-2
V: TRBV5-5
size: .
D: .
DNA: TGTGCCAGCAGCTGGGCGTCAGGTGCCGTGTGGGGCTACACCTTC
CDR3: CASSWASGAVWGYTF

J: TRBJ1-2
V: TRBV6-5
size: once
D: TRBD1
DNA: TGTGCCAGCAGTCCCTCGCAAAAAGGGGGCGGAGGCTACACCTTC
CDR3: CASSPSQKGGGGYTF

J: TRBJ2-3
V: TRBV28
size: .
D: TRBD2
DNA: TGTGCCAGCAGTTTATTTAGCGGGGGGTCGGGAGATACGCAGTATTTT
CDR3: CASSLFSGGSGDTQYF

J: TRBJ2-1
V: TRBV3-1/TRBV3-2
size: .
D: TRBD2
DNA: TGTGCCAGCAGCCTGAGCCTACTAGCGGGAGCGAGGAATGAGCAGTTCTTC
CDR3: CASSLSLLAGARNEQFF

J: TRBJ2-1
V: TRBV5-1
size: .
D: TRBD2
DNA: TGCGCCAGCAGCTTGGCGTCTAGCGGGGGGGTCTACAATGAGCAGTTCTTC
CDR3: CASSLASSGGVYNEQFF

J: TRBJ2-7
V: TRBV21-1
size: .
D: .
DNA: TGTGCCAGCAGCAAAGAGGGCAGGGGCTACGAGCAGTACTTC
CDR3: CASSKEGRGYEQYF

J: TRBJ1-1
V: TRBV27
size: .
D: .
DNA: TGTGCCAGCAGTTCCCTGGGAGGGGGGGCTTTCTTT
CDR3: CASSSLGGGAFF

J: TRBJ2-7
V: TRBV28
size: .
D: .
DNA: TGTGCCAGCAGTCAACACTCGACAGGTCGGGACCCCTACGAGCAGTACTTC
CDR3: CASSQHSTGRDPYEQYF

J: TRBJ1-1
V: TRBV6-1
size: .
D: .
DNA: TGTGCCAGCAGTGAACAGTATCCTTTCTTT
CDR3: CASSEQYPFF

J: TRBJ1-3
V: TRBV5-1
size: .
D: .
DNA: TGCGCCAGCAGCTTATCAGGGTCTGGAAACACCATATATTTT
CDR3: CASSLSGSGNTIYF

J: TRBJ1-1
V: TRBV5-1
size: .
D: .
DNA: TGCGCCAGCAGCTTTGGGGCGATGAACACTGAAGCTTTCTTT
CDR3: CASSFGAMNTEAFF

J: TRBJ2-7
V: TRBV9
size: .
D: TRBD1
DNA: TGTGCCAGCAGCCCATTGGGGACAGGGGCCTACGAGCAGTACTTC
CDR3: CASSPLGTGAYEQYF

J: TRBJ2-1
V: TRBV7-2
size: .
D: TRBD1
DNA: TGTGCCAGCAGCTTAGCGAGGACAGGGGGTTCCTACAATGAGCAGTTCTTC
CDR3: CASSLARTGGSYNEQFF

J: TRBJ2-1
V: TRBV6-5
size: .
D: TRBD2
DNA: TGTGCCAGCAGGACGGCGGGGGGCCTTTACAATGAGCAGTTCTTC
CDR3: CASRTAGGLYNEQFF

J: TRBJ2-1
V: TRBV19
size: .
D: TRBD2
DNA: TGTGCCAGTAGTATACAGCGGGAGTTCAGCGATGAGCAGTTCTTC
CDR3: CASSIQREFSDEQFF

J: TRBJ2-5
V: TRBV3-1/TRBV3-2
size: .
D: .
DNA: TGTGCCAGCAGCCCCATGGGGCGGACGGTCTATAAGACCCAGTACTTC
CDR3: CASSPMGRTVYKTQYF

J: TRBJ1-5
V: TRBV28
size: once
D: .
DNA: TGTGCCAGTAATTGGCCCCTTCAGCCCCAGCATTTT
CDR3: CASNWPLQPQHF

J: TRBJ1-4
V: TRBV7-8
size: .
D: TRBD1
DNA: TGTGCCAGCAGCTCGGGACAGGGGTATGAAAAACTGTTTTTT
CDR3: CASSSGQGYEKLFF

J: TRBJ2-3
V: TRBV6-5
size: .
D: .
DNA: TGTGCCAGCCGCCGGAGGGGCTCGACGGAGTACGCGCAGTATTTT
CDR3: CASRRRGSTEYAQYF

J: TRBJ1-6
V: TRBV18
size: .
D: TRBD1
DNA: TGTGCCAGCTCGCGGGACAGGGATAATTCACCCCTCCACTTT
CDR3: CASSRDRDNSPLHF

J: TRBJ2-3
V: TRBV7-8
size: .
D: .
DNA: TGTGCCAGCAGCCCCTATCCGGGGTCCGGGAATACGCAGTATTTT
CDR3: CASSPYPGSGNTQYF

J: TRBJ1-2
V: TRBV19
size: .
D: .
DNA: TGTGCCAGTAGTACAACAGCTACCTACTACACCTTC
CDR3: CASSTTATYYTF

J: TRBJ2-5
V: TRBV6-5
size: .
D: .
DNA: TGTGCCAGCAGTTACGGTTTCGCTAACCAAGAGACCCAGTACTTC
CDR3: CASSYGFANQETQYF

J: TRBJ1-1
V: TRBV5-6
size: .
D: .
DNA: TGTGCCAGCAGCTTGGGGAGGGACACTGAAGCTTTCTTT
CDR3: CASSLGRDTEAFF

J: TRBJ1-5
V: TRBV28
size: .
D: TRBD1
DNA: TGTGCCAGCAGGGGACAGTCAACACAGCCCCAGCATTTT
CDR3: CASRGQSTQPQHF

J: TRBJ1-4
V: TRBV5-6
size: .
D: .
DNA: TGTGCCAGCAGCTCCCCGCGGAAGGCCTCGGAAAAACTGTTTTTT
CDR3: CASSSPRKASEKLFF

J: TRBJ1-6
V: TRBV5-1
size: .
D: TRBD1
DNA: TGCGCCAGCAGGATATCCTCGGGACAGGGGGCACCCCTCCACTTT
CDR3: CASRISSGQGAPLHF